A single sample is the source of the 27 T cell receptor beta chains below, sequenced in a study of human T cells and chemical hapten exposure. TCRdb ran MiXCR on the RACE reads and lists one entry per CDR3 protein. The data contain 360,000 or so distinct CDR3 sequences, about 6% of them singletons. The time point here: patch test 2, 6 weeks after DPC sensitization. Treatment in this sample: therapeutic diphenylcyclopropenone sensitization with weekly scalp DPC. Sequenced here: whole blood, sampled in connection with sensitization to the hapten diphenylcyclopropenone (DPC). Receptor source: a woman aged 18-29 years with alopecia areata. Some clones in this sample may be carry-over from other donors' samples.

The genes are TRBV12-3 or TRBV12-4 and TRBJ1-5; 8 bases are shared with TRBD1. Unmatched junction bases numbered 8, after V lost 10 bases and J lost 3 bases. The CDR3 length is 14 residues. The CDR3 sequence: CATTGQGSNQPQHF. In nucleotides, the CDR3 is TGTGCCACTACCGGACAGGGCTCCAATCAGCCCCAGCATTTT.

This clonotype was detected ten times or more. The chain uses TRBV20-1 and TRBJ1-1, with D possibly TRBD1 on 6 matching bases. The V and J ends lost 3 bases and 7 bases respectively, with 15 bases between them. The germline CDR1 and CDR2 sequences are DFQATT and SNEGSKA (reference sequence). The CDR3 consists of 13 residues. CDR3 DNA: TGCAGTGCTAGGCCCCCCAGGGGCAGTGAAGCTTTCTTT. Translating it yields CSARPPRGSEAFF.

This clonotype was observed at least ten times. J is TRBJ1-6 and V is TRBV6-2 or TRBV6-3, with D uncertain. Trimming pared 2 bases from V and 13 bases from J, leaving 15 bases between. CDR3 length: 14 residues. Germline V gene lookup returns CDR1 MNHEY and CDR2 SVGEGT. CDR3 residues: CASSYGRKAMPLHF. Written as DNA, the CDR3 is TGTGCCAGCAGTTACGGCAGGAAAGCGATGCCCCTCCACTTT.

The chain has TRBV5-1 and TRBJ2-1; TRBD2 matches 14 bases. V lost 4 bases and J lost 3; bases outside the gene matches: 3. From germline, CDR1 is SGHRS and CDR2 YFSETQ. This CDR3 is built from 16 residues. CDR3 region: CASSDGTSGGYNEQFF. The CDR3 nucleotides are TGCGCCAGCAGCGATGGGACTAGCGGGGGCTACAATGAGCAGTTCTTC.

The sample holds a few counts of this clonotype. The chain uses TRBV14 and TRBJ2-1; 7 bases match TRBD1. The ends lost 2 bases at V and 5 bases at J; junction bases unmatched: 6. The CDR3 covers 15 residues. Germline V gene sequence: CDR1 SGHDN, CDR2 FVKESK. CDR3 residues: CASSQQGDGNNEQFF. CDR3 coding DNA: TGTGCCAGCAGCCAACAGGGGGATGGGAACAATGAGCAGTTCTTC.

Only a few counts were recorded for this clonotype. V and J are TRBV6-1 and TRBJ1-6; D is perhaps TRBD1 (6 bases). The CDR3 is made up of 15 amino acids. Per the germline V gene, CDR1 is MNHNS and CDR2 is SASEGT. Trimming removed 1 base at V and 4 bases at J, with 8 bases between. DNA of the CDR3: TGTGCCAGCAGTGAAGGACAGGAATATAATTCACCCCTCCACTTT. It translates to CASSEGQEYNSPLHF.

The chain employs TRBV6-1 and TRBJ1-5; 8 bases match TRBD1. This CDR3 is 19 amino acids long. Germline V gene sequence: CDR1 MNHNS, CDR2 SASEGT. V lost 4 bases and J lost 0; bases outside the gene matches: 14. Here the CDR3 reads CASSVDRELILDSNQPQHF. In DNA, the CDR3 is TGTGCCAGCAGTGTGGACAGGGAGTTGATACTGGATAGCAATCAGCCCCAGCATTTT.

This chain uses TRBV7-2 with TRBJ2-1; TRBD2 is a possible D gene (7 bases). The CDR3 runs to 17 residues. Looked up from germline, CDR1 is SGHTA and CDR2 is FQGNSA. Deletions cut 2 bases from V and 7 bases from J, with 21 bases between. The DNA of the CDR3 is TGTGCCAGCAGCTTACATTCGACACAGGGAGGGGGTAATGAGCAGTTCTTC. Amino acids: CASSLHSTQGGGNEQFF.

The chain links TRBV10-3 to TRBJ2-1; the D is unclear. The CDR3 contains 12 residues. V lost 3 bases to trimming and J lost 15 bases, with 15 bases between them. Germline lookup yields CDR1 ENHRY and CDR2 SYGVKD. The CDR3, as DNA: TGTGCCATCAGTGATCTTACAGAGCCATCGTTCTTC. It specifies CAISDLTEPSFF.

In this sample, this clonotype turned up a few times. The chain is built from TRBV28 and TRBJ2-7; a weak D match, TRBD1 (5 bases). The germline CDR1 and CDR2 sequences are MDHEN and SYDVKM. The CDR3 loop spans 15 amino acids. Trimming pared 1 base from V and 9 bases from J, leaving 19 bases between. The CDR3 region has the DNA TGTGCCAGCAGTTTATCTGCCAGGGAAAGTTTTGGGCAGTACTTC. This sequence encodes CASSLSARESFGQYF.

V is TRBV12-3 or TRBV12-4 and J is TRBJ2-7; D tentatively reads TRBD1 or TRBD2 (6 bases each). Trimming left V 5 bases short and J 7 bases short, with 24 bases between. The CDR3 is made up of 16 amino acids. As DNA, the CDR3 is TGTGCCAGCAGTCGCCAAGGGGGGCCCCTCATGAGTGAGCAGTACTTC. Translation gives CASSRQGGPLMSEQYF.

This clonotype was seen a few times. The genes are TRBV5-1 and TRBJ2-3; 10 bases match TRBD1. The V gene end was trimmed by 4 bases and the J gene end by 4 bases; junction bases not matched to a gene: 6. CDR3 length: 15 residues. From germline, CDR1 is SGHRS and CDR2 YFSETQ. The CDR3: CASSLSGTGADTQYF. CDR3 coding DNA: TGCGCCAGCAGCCTTTCCGGGACAGGGGCAGATACGCAGTATTTT.

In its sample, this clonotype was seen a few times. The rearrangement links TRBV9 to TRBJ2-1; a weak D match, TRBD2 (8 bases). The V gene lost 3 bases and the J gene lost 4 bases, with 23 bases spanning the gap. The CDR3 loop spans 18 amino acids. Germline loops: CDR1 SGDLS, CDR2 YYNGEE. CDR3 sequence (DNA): TGTGCCAGCAGCGGAAATACTAGCGGACAGGCTACATACAATGAGCAGTTCTTC. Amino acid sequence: CASSGNTSGQATYNEQFF.

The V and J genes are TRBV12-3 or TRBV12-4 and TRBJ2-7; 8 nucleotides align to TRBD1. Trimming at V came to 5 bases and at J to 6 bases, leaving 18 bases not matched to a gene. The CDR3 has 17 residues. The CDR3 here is CASSPYRGKIKMGEQYF. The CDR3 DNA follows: TGTGCCAGCAGTCCGTACAGGGGGAAAATAAAAATGGGCGAGCAGTACTTC.

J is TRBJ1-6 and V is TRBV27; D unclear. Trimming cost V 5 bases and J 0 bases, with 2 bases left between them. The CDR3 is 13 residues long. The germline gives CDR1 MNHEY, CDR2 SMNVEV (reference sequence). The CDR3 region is CASSPSYNSPLHF. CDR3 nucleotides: TGTGCCAGCAGTCCCTCCTATAATTCACCCCTCCACTTT.

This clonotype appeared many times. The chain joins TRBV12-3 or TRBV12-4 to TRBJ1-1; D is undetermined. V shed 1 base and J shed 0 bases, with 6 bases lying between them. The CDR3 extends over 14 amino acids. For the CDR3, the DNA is TGTGCCAGCAGTTTAGGGCAGCTGAACACTGAAGCTTTCTTT. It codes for CASSLGQLNTEAFF.

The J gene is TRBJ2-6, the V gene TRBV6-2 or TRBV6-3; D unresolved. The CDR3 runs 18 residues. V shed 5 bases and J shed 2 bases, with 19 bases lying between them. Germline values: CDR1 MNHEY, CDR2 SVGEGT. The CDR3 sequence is CASSNRAKHSAGANVLTF. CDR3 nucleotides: TGTGCCAGCAGTAACCGGGCCAAACACAGTGCTGGGGCCAACGTCCTGACTTTC.

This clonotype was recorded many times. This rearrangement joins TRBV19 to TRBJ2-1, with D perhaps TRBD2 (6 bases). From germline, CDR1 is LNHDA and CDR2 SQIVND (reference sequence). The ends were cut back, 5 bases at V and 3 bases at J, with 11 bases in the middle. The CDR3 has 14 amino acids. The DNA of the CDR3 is TGTGCCAGTAGTCGAACCGGGGGCTACAATGAGCAGTTCTTC. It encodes CASSRTGGYNEQFF.

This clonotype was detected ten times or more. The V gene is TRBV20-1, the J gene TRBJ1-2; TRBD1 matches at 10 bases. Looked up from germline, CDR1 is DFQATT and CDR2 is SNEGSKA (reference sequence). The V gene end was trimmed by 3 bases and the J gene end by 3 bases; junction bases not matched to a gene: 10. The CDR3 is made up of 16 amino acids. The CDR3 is CSARLTGGRSDYGYTF. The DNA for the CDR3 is TGCAGTGCTAGGCTGACAGGGGGCAGGTCGGACTATGGCTACACCTTC.

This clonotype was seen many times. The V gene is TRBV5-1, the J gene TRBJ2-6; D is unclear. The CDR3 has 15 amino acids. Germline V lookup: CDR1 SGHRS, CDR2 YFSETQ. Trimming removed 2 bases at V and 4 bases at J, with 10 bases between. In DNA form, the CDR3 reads TGCGCCAGCAGCTTTAAGAGTGGGGGGGCCAACGTCCTGACTTTC. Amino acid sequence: CASSFKSGGANVLTF.

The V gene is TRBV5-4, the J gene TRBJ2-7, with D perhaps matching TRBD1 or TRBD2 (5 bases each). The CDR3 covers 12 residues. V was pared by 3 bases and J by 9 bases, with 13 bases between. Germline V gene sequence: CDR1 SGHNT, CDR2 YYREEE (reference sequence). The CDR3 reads CASSYGALGQYF. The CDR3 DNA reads TGTGCCAGCAGCTACGGGGCCCTGGGGCAGTACTTC.

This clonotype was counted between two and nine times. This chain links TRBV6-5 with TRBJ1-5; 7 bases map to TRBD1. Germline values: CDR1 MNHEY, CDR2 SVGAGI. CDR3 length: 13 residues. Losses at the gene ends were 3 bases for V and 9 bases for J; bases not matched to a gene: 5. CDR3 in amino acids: CASSYRGLGPQHF. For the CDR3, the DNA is TGTGCCAGCAGTTATAGGGGGCTGGGGCCCCAGCATTTT.

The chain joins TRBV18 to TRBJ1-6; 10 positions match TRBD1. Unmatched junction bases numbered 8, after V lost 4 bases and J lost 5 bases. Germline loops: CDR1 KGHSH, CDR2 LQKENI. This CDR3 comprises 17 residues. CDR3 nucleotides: TGTGCCAGCTCACTGACAGGGGGCGGAAAGGATAATTCACCCCTCCACTTT. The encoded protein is CASSLTGGGKDNSPLHF.

CDR3 loop: CASSENRNSPLHF. The CDR3 DNA reads TGTGCCAGCAGTGAAAATCGAAATTCACCCCTCCACTTT. The chain uses TRBV6-1 and TRBJ1-6; the D is unclear. Trimming shortened V by 2 bases and J by 7 bases, and 6 bases separated the two germline ends. CDR3 length: 13 residues. The V gene's germline CDR1 is MNHNS and CDR2 SASEGT.

The DNA of the CDR3 is TGTGCCAGCAGTGATGACAGGGTGAACACTGAAGCTTTCTTT. Translated, it gives CASSDDRVNTEAFF. This chain joins TRBV12-3 or TRBV12-4 and TRBJ1-1, with TRBD1 identical over 7 bases. V was pared by 5 bases and J by 0 bases, with 3 bases of the junction left unmatched. The CDR3 is 14 amino acids.

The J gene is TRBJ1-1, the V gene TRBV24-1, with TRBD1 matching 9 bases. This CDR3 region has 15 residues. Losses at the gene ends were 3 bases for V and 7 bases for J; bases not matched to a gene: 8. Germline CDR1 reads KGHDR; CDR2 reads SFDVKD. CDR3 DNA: TGTGCCACCAGTGATCCCGAGACAGGGGGAGATGAAGCTTTCTTT. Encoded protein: CATSDPETGGDEAFF.

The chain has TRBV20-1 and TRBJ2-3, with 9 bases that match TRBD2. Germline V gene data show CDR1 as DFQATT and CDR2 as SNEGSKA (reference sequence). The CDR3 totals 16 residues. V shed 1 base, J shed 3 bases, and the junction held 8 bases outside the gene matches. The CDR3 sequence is CSARAPSGAGTDTQYF. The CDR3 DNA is TGCAGTGCTAGAGCCCCTAGCGGGGCCGGAACAGATACGCAGTATTTT.